Below are 27 T cell receptor beta chains sequenced from a single sample in a study of OX40 agonist ivuxolimab in advanced cancers. Generated by immunoSEQ multiplex PCR, the TCRdb table keeps only in-frame clones and is missing some. Among about 24,000 clones listed, around 80% were seen once. The input for sequencing was CD4+ or CD8+ T cells sorted from blood, taken in a trial of the OX40 agonist ivuxolimab. These receptors all stem from an adult with an advanced solid tumor such as melanoma, head and neck, liver or kidney cancer.

This chain joins TRBV30 and TRBJ1-1; D possibly corresponds to TRBD1 (5 bases). CDR3 length equals 14 residues. Germline V lookup: CDR1 GTSNPN, CDR2 SVGIG (reference sequence). V lost 3 bases to trimming and J lost 6 bases, with 17 bases between them. The CDR3 loop is CAWRGLGVGAEAFF. In DNA, the CDR3 is TGTGCCTGGAGGGGCTTAGGGGTGGGCGCTGAAGCTTTCTTT.

J is TRBJ1-2 and V is TRBV13; TRBD1 aligns across 9 bases. CDR1 and CDR2 from the germline V gene are PRHDT and FYEKMQ (reference sequence). This CDR3 comprises 15 residues. V dropped 6 bases and J dropped 8; count of bases not matched to a gene: 13. In DNA, the CDR3 is TGTGCCAGCAGGGATTCCGGGACAGGGAATTTCGGCTACACCTTC. Its protein product is CASRDSGTGNFGYTF.

The table lists this clone with a count of one. The germline gene is not matched at one end of the junction; a read error may be the cause. The chain couples TRBV9 to TRBJ1-1, with 9 bases lining up with TRBD1. Germline CDR1 is SGDLS and CDR2 is YYNGEE. The CDR3 contains 16 residues. The CDR3 loop reads CTSSVRDRGLNTEAFF. The CDR3 bases are TGTACCAGCAGCGTACGCGACAGGGGGTTAAACACTGAAGCTTTCTTT.

This chain joins TRBV4-1 and TRBJ2-3; 7 bases agree with TRBD2. CDR1 and CDR2 from the germline V gene are MGHRA and YSYEKL. CDR3 length: 16 residues. V was clipped by 4 bases and J by 4 bases; unmatched bases: 11. The CDR3 DNA reads as TGCGCCAGCAGCCCTCGCCTATCAGCGGGGTCAGATACGCAGTATTTT. As protein: CASSPRLSAGSDTQYF.

V gene TRBV12-5 combines with J gene TRBJ2-1, with TRBD2 as a possible D gene (5 bases). The length of the CDR3 is 14 residues. The ends were cut back, 1 base at V and 11 bases at J, with 15 bases in the middle. Germline CDR1 LGHNT, CDR2 FRNRAP. The CDR3 region has the DNA TGTGCTAGTGGTTTGGGAGCCCCTAGCAACCAGCAGTTCTTC. As protein: CASGLGAPSNQQFF. Full variable domain (outside the CDR3, taken from reference TRBV12-5 and TRBJ2-1): DARVTQTPRHKVTEMGQEVTMRCQPILGHNTVFWYRQTMMQGLELLAYFRNRAPLDDSGMPKDRFSAEMPDATLATLKIQPSEPRDSAVYFCASGLGAPSNQQFFGPGTRLTVL.

The chain links TRBV19 to TRBJ1-1, with TRBD1 matching over 11 bases. Per germline, CDR1 LNHDA and CDR2 SQIVND (reference sequence). The CDR3 is 15 amino acids. The ends lost 5 bases at V and 3 bases at J; junction bases unmatched: 5. CDR3 nucleotides: TGTGCCAGTAGTTTCCGGGACAGGGGGTACACTGAAGCTTTCTTT. Translated, it gives CASSFRDRGYTEAFF.

The rearrangement links TRBV28 to TRBJ2-2; a weak D match, TRBD2 (7 bases). The CDR3 has 19 amino acids. Trimming stripped 5 bases from V and 3 bases from J, with 25 bases between. Germline V gene lookup returns CDR1 MDHEN and CDR2 SYDVKM. Here the CDR3 DNA reads TGTGCCAGCAGTCCTTTTGAGGGGGGGACAAGATTTTACACCGGGGAGCTGTTTTTT. Translating it yields CASSPFEGGTRFYTGELFF.

This sequence joins TRBV5-1 and TRBJ2-1, with 12 bases matching TRBD2. Germline assignment: CDR1 SGHRS and CDR2 YFSETQ. The trim removed 0 bases at V and 7 bases at J, leaving 8 bases unmatched. The CDR3 sequence is 17 residues long. CDR3 residues: CASSLVSSGGAGNEQFF. CDR3 nucleotide sequence: TGCGCCAGCAGCTTGGTGTCTAGCGGGGGGGCCGGTAATGAGCAGTTCTTC.

V is TRBV19 and J is TRBJ2-3; a possible D gene is TRBD1 (6 bases). V lost 3 bases, J lost 4 bases, and 14 bases lay in between. The CDR3 sequence is 15 residues long. Per the germline V gene, CDR1 is LNHDA and CDR2 is SQIVND (reference sequence). The CDR3 DNA reads as TGTGCCAGTAGTATGGGGGCACGGGATGCAGATACGCAGTATTTT. Translation gives CASSMGARDADTQYF.

The chain couples TRBV6-5 to TRBJ2-7; D perhaps matches TRBD1 (5 bases). Germline CDR1 is MNHEY and CDR2 is SVGAGI. The V and J ends lost 5 bases and 3 bases respectively, with 14 bases between them. The CDR3 totals 14 residues. The CDR3 nucleotides are TGTGCCAGCAGTACCAGGGAAGCCTACTACGAGCAGTACTTC. Encoded protein: CASSTREAYYEQYF.

The genes are TRBV28 and TRBJ1-2; TRBD1 aligns across 7 bases. Germline V gene data show CDR1 as MDHEN and CDR2 as SYDVKM. This CDR3 has 13 residues. V shed 6 bases and J 5 bases; nucleotides not matched to a gene: 6. CDR3 sequence: CASRTGVLYGYTF. The CDR3, as DNA: TGTGCCAGCAGAACAGGGGTTCTATATGGCTACACCTTC.

The CDR3 is CASVGQETQYF. The CDR3, as DNA: TGTGCCAGCGTTGGACAAGAGACCCAGTACTTC. This chain connects TRBV7-9 to TRBJ2-5; the D is unclear. The germline gives CDR1 SEHNR, CDR2 FQNEAQ (reference sequence). V was clipped by 8 bases and J by 2 bases, with 6 bases between them. The CDR3 contains 11 residues.

This chain links TRBV2 with TRBJ1-6; D gene uncertain. Germline V CDR1 and CDR2: SNHLY, FYNNEI. V was trimmed by 4 bases and J by 6 bases, leaving 10 bases between them. CDR3 length equals 14 residues. The DNA for the CDR3 is TGTGCCAGCAGTGCAGAAGGCGTTAATTCACCCCTCCACTTT. Translated, it gives CASSAEGVNSPLHF.

The J gene is TRBJ1-3, the V gene TRBV27; 7 positions agree with TRBD1. The germline V gene encodes CDR1 MNHEY and CDR2 SMNVEV (reference sequence). V shed 5 bases, J shed 2 bases, and the junction held 3 bases outside the gene matches. The CDR3 is made up of 14 amino acids. The CDR3 protein is CASSPQGAGNTIYF. As DNA, the CDR3 is TGTGCCAGCAGTCCCCAGGGGGCTGGAAACACCATATATTTT.

V gene TRBV2 combines with J gene TRBJ2-6; D not resolved. V was trimmed by 7 bases and J by 8 bases, leaving 12 bases between them. CDR3 length equals 13 residues. Germline-derived CDR1 and CDR2 are SNHLY and FYNNEI. CDR3 DNA: TGTGCCAGCAATTTTGTGACAACCAACGTCCTGACTTTC. Amino acid sequence: CASNFVTTNVLTF.

The rearrangement uses TRBV6-1 and TRBJ2-3; D gene uncertain. Germline CDR1 MNHNS, CDR2 SASEGT. CDR3 length: 14 amino acids. Trimming took 4 bases from V and 4 from J, leaving 12 bases between them. CDR3 protein: CASSVGIPPDTQYF. The CDR3 nucleotides are TGTGCCAGCAGTGTAGGAATTCCCCCAGATACGCAGTATTTT.

CDR3 region: CASSVREKLFF. The CDR3 DNA reads TGTGCCAGCAGCGTACGTGAAAAACTGTTTTTT. The chain recombines TRBV9 with TRBJ1-4; D ambiguous. CDR3 size: 11 residues. Trimming pared 1 base from V and 7 bases from J, leaving 2 bases between. In germline, CDR1 is SGDLS, CDR2 YYNGEE.

CDR3 sequence: CASSVAVGNQPQHF. The CDR3 DNA is TGTGCCAGCAGCGTAGCTGTGGGGAATCAGCCCCAGCATTTT. The V call is TRBV9, the J call TRBJ1-5; D unresolved. The CDR3 extends over 14 amino acids. Looked up from germline, CDR1 is SGDLS and CDR2 is YYNGEE. V gave up 0 bases and J gave up 4 bases, with 8 bases separating them. Using reference TRBV9 and TRBJ1-5 for the parts outside the CDR3, the full variable domain is DSGVTQTPKHLITATGQRVTLRCSPRSGDLSVYWYQQSLDQGLQFLIQYYNGEERAKGNILERFSAQQFPDLHSELNLSSLELGDSALYFCASSVAVGNQPQHFGDGTRLSIL.

The DNA of the CDR3 is TGTGCCAGCAGCTCTCAATGGGGACAGGGGGAATATGGCTACACCTTC. It yields the protein CASSSQWGQGEYGYTF. This chain connects TRBV7-2 to TRBJ1-2; 11 nucleotides line up with TRBD1. Germline V gene data show CDR1 as SGHTA and CDR2 as FQGNSA. The CDR3 loop spans 16 amino acids. The trim removed 4 bases at V and 5 bases at J, leaving 9 bases unmatched. The complete variable domain, with remaining parts taken from reference TRBV7-2 and TRBJ1-2, reads GAGVSQSPSNKVTEKGKDVELRCDPISGHTALYWYRQSLGQGLEFLIYFQGNSAPDKSGLPSDRFSAERTGGSVSTLTIQRTQQEDSAVYLCASSSQWGQGEYGYTFGSGTRLTVV.

In this sample, this clone turned up a few times. The rearrangement links TRBV28 to TRBJ2-2; 7 bases match TRBD1. J lost 4 bases, V lost 6 bases, and 5 bases had no gene match. CDR3 length: 14 amino acids. The germline CDR1 and CDR2 sequences are MDHEN and SYDVKM. The CDR3 protein is CASSNRGVTGELFF. DNA for the CDR3: TGTGCCAGCAGCAACAGGGGTGTCACCGGGGAGCTGTTTTTT.

The rearrangement uses TRBV5-1 and TRBJ2-3; D possibly corresponds to TRBD2 (5 bases). Looked up from germline, CDR1 is SGHRS and CDR2 is YFSETQ. Trimming removed 4 bases from V and 4 bases from J, with 10 bases in between. CDR3 length: 13 residues. The DNA for the CDR3 is TGCGCCAGCAGCCTGGGAGACGCAGATACGCAGTATTTT. It codes for CASSLGDADTQYF.

CDR3 DNA: TGTGCCAGCAGTTACTCGACGGTGGGGGGGCCAGATACGCAGTATTTT. This codes for CASSYSTVGGPDTQYF. The chain has TRBV6-6 and TRBJ2-3; D is possibly TRBD2 (7 bases). V was shortened by 0 bases and J by 4 bases, with 14 bases between the two germline ends. CDR1 is MNHNY and CDR2 is SVGAGI in the germline V gene (reference sequence). The CDR3 totals 16 residues.

The chain joins TRBV28 to TRBJ1-3; D is unresolved. The CDR3 has 14 residues. CDR1 and CDR2 from the germline V gene are MDHEN and SYDVKM. With 5 bases removed from V and 0 bases from J, the gap between germline ends came to 8 bases. For the CDR3, the DNA is TGTGCCAGCAGTCTAAGGTTCTCTGGAAACACCATATATTTT. Amino acids: CASSLRFSGNTIYF.

The chain joins TRBV5-1 to TRBJ2-1, with 10 positions matching TRBD2. Germline V CDR1 and CDR2: SGHRS, YFSETQ. V was clipped by 3 bases and J by 4 bases; unmatched bases: 10. The CDR3 runs 17 residues. In DNA, the CDR3 is TGCGCCAGCAGCTCGGGTCAGCGGGAGGGCCAATACAATGAGCAGTTCTTC. Translated, it gives CASSSGQREGQYNEQFF. Filled out from reference TRBV5-1 and TRBJ2-1, the complete variable domain reads KAGVTQTPRYLIKTRGQQVTLSCSPISGHRSVSWYQQTPGQGLQFLFEYFSETQRNKGNFPGRFSGRQFSNSRSEMNVSTLELGDSALYLCASSSGQREGQYNEQFFGPGTRLTVL.

The chain has TRBV5-5 and TRBJ2-1; 8 positions agree with TRBD1. The ends lost 5 bases at V and 3 bases at J; junction bases unmatched: 7. CDR1 and CDR2 (germline): SGHKS, YYEKEE (reference sequence). The CDR3 extends over 15 amino acids. CDR3 DNA: TGTGCCAGCAGACAGACCGGGACAGGCTACAATGAGCAGTTCTTC. As protein: CASRQTGTGYNEQFF.

The chain recombines TRBV6-5 with TRBJ1-2, with D tentatively TRBD1 (5 bases). Germline V gives CDR1 MNHEY, CDR2 SVGAGI. This CDR3 spans 13 amino acids. The V and J ends lost 7 bases and 5 bases respectively, with 14 bases between them. CDR3 nucleotides: TGTGCCAGCATCCCCGGGGGGGGGTATGGCTACACCTTC. Translating it yields CASIPGGGYGYTF.

The chain is built from TRBV11-3 and TRBJ2-3; no reliable D call. Deletions cut 1 base from V and 2 bases from J, with 7 bases between. Germline CDR1 is SGHNT and CDR2 is YENEEA. The CDR3 sequence is 14 residues long. The CDR3 DNA sequence: TGTGCCAGCAGCTTAGGCCTCCCCACAGATACGCAGTATTTT. Residues: CASSLGLPTDTQYF.